This T cell receptor beta chain originates from a study of blood T cell repertoires in COVID-19. Turning to the study itself: From the United States, Italy and Spain came samples of acute and convalescent COVID-19.

Authors' processing steps: Estimates of nucleated cell counts were drawn from the amplification of reference gene primers. Produced via immunoSEQ multiplex PCR; TCRdb's table is partial and in-frame only. V and J calls plus clone size are reproduced from that table; the DNA served to infer D and trimming. The table has some 240,000 clones, 80% to 90% seen once; the top ten hold roughly 1.4%. Germline CDR1 SGHRS, CDR2 YFSETQ. CDR3 length: 17 amino acids. Trimming removed 1 base at V and 1 base at J, with 15 bases between. This sequence was found in a middle-aged woman who had recovered from COVID-19. The chain combines TRBV5-1 with TRBJ2-1; TRBD2 might be the D (5 bases). Input material: peripheral blood. The CDR3: CASSLLFLRVSYNEQFF. The CDR3 nucleotides read TGCGCCAGCAGCTTGTTATTTTTGAGGGTTTCCTACAATGAGCAGTTCTTC.